A selection of T cell receptor beta chains follows, all from one sample in a study of T-cell reconstitution after alpha-beta-depleted transplantation in children. TCRdb re-called the PCR reads with MiXCR, one entry per CDR3 protein. The repertoire consists of a few hundred thousand distinct CDR3 sequences, with 9.7% occurring once and the leading ten covering around 5.1%. The sequencing here drew on PBMCs from the stem cell graft donor, taken from the stem cell graft. All receptors come from a human donor who donated a stem cell graft to a child with SCID. Both conserved end residues are trimmed from each CDR3.

V gene | CDR3 protein
TRBV7-2 | ASGRPTDTQY
TRBV7-2 | ASSLAGPQLY
TRBV2 | ASSTTGQVVAF
TRBV19 | ASSIEQESNQPQH
TRBV5-1 | ASSSERGAF
TRBV5-1 | ASSLPAANTGELF
TRBV10-3 | AIRDRGLGNTIY
TRBV5-1 | ASMVEGGAVETQY
TRBV5-1 | ASSLVRPRADTQY
TRBV29-1 | SVAYGTANQPQH
TRBV4-2 | ASSPATGITYEQY
TRBV12-3/TRBV12-4 | ASSFSVQPQH
TRBV12-3/TRBV12-4 | ASSLQRNYGYT
TRBV14 | ASSQDGADQNTEAF
TRBV7-2 | ASSRQGLNTEAF
TRBV5-1 | ASSLLTGGSPLH